One sample yielded the 20 T cell receptor beta chains listed below, sequenced in a study of blood T cells in healthy people across ages. Combining a sample-barcoded 5' primer with a J-beta primer mix, a second PCR ran for 7 to 11 cycles. TCRdb reprocessed the 5' RACE reads with MiXCR, giving one entry per CDR3 protein. This sample carries 1.2 million to 1.5 million distinct CDR3 sequences, 59% of them seen once, and the ten largest clones take under 8.5%. What was sequenced was blood. Receptors were obtained from a young man in good health.

This clonotype has a handful of counts. This chain joins TRBV12-3 or TRBV12-4 and TRBJ2-7; D is unresolved. With the DNA end fitting TRBJ2-5 better, the J assignment may be wrong. CDR3 length equals 13 residues. The DNA for the CDR3 is TGTGCCAGCAGTCCACCTACCGAGGAGACCCAGTACTTC. Translating gives CASSPPTEETQYF.

The gene calls are TRBV12-3 or TRBV12-4 and TRBJ2-5; 12 positions agree with TRBD1. The CDR3 has 17 residues. The V segment lost 5 bases and the J segment 4 bases; nucleotides outside the gene matches: 11. CDR3 coding DNA: TGTGCCAGCAGTCTCCGGGACAGGGGGCCCCCGGTAGAGACCCAGTACTTC. It encodes CASSLRDRGPPVETQYF.

J is TRBJ2-5 and V is TRBV4-3, with D perhaps TRBD1 (5 bases). Germline V gene sequence: CDR1 LGHNA, CDR2 YSLEER. The CDR3 consists of 15 residues. Trimming left V 0 bases short and J 2 bases short, with 10 bases between. CDR3 sequence (DNA): TGCGCCAGCAGCCAAGATTGGACAAGTCAAGAGACCCAGTACTTC. Its protein is CASSQDWTSQETQYF.

The chain is built from TRBV10-3 and TRBJ1-2; D perhaps matches TRBD1 (6 bases). This CDR3 spans 15 amino acids. Looked up from germline, CDR1 is ENHRY and CDR2 is SYGVKD. The V gene lost 11 bases and the J gene lost 3 bases, with 22 bases spanning the gap. The CDR3 DNA reads TGTGCCCCAAACCCCAATAACAGGGAGGACTATGGCTACACCTTC. It is translated as CAPNPNNREDYGYTF.

The rearrangement joins TRBV7-2 to TRBJ2-5; no clear D. The V end was cut by 5 bases, the J end by 4 bases, with 14 bases between. This CDR3 comprises 14 residues. Germline CDR1 is SGHTA and CDR2 is FQGNSA. The CDR3 DNA is TGTGCCAGCAGCCTCACGCTGTCCCTAGAGACCCAGTACTTC. As protein: CASSLTLSLETQYF.

The genes are TRBV12-3 or TRBV12-4 and TRBJ2-6; D remains unclear. The CDR3 contains 13 residues. The V end lost 7 bases, the J end lost 2 bases, and 6 bases lay between the germline ends. CDR3 amino acids: CASTTTGANVLTF. CDR3 sequence (DNA): TGTGCCAGCACAACAACTGGGGCCAACGTCCTGACTTTC.

V and J are TRBV25-1 and TRBJ2-5; D may be TRBD1 or TRBD2 (5 bases each). The J call is doubtful: the DNA matches TRBJ2-7 better. Germline CDR1 reads MGHDK; CDR2 reads SYGVNS. This CDR3 region has 15 residues. The CDR3 sequence is CASSEGGTGVYEQYF. CDR3 in DNA: TGTGCCAGCAGTGAAGGGGGAACAGGTGTCTACGAGCAGTACTTC.

J is TRBJ2-7 and V is TRBV12-3 or TRBV12-4, with D hard to call. The DNA matches TRBJ2-5 better at its end, which makes the J call doubtful. The CDR3 consists of 15 residues. The CDR3 is CASTIFLSEGKTQYF. Here the CDR3 DNA reads TGTGCCAGCACCATCTTCCTCTCGGAAGGAAAGACCCAGTACTTC.

This clonotype was seen only a few times. V gene TRBV5-6 combines with J gene TRBJ2-5; the D gene is possibly TRBD2 (5 bases). The J call is uncertain, as TRBJ2-7 better fits the DNA end. CDR3 length equals 14 residues. In germline, CDR1 is SGHDT, CDR2 YYEEEE. The CDR3: CASSSAGPPYEQYF. As DNA, the CDR3 is TGTGCCAGCAGCTCTGCGGGTCCTCCTTACGAGCAGTACTTC.

CDR3 residues: CASSGGQVLSTDTQYF. CDR3 coding DNA: TGTGCCAGCAGCGGTGGACAGGTCCTTAGCACAGATACGCAGTATTTT. This chain links TRBV11-2 with TRBJ2-3; TRBD1 matches at 7 bases. This CDR3 is 16 amino acids long. With 5 bases clipped from V and 0 bases from J, the junction kept 8 bases outside the gene matches. Germline V gene sequence: CDR1 SGHAT, CDR2 FQNNGV.

This clonotype has a single count. The chain links TRBV27 to TRBJ2-1, with a possible D match to TRBD1 (5 bases). This CDR3 has 16 amino acids. The germline gives CDR1 MNHEY, CDR2 SMNVEV (reference sequence). V lost 3 bases to trimming and J lost 0 bases, with 12 bases between them. The CDR3 coding sequence is TGTGCCAGCAGTTTCGCAGGGCACCGCTCCTACAATGAGCAGTTCTTC. This codes for CASSFAGHRSYNEQFF.

The genes are TRBV30 and TRBJ2-7; D might be TRBD2 (5 bases). The germline V and J ends were trimmed by 3 bases and 3 bases, with 12 bases remaining between them. From germline, CDR1 is GTSNPN and CDR2 SVGIG (reference sequence). The CDR3 is made up of 13 amino acids. The CDR3 DNA reads TGTGCCTGGAGCTCCGGGGAACTCTACGAGCAGTACTTC. Its translation: CAWSSGELYEQYF.

The V call is TRBV11-2, the J call TRBJ2-7; D call uncertain. V was pared by 9 bases and J by 7 bases, with 13 bases between. Per the germline V gene, CDR1 is SGHAT and CDR2 is FQNNGV. There are 11 residues in the CDR3. The CDR3 protein is CASLGGYEQYF. CDR3 coding DNA: TGTGCCAGTCTGGGTGGGTATGAGCAGTACTTC.

Only a few counts were recorded for this clonotype. This chain uses TRBV5-5 with TRBJ2-1; a possible D gene is TRBD2 (6 bases). V was trimmed by 4 bases and J by 9 bases, leaving 8 bases between them. This CDR3 comprises 11 residues. Germline lookup yields CDR1 SGHKS and CDR2 YYEKEE (reference sequence). CDR3 in DNA: TGTGCCAGCAGCACGGGACTTGAGCAGTTCTTC. Residues: CASSTGLEQFF.

This rearrangement joins TRBV27 to TRBJ1-1; D not certain. The CDR3 contains 16 residues. Germline loops: CDR1 MNHEY, CDR2 SMNVEV (reference sequence). The V end was cut by 3 bases, the J end by 5 bases, with 19 bases between. DNA for the CDR3: TGTGCCAGCAGTTTTAGGCATGGCGGGGTGGGAACTGAAGCTTTCTTT. Encoded protein: CASSFRHGGVGTEAFF.

This clonotype showed up just once. This rearrangement joins TRBV4-3 to TRBJ2-4; D is uncertain. CDR1 LGHNA and CDR2 YSLEER come from the germline V gene. This CDR3 contains 16 residues. Deletions cut 0 bases from V and 1 base from J, with 10 bases between. DNA of the CDR3: TGCGCCAGCAGCCAAGATTCCGGGTCGGCCAAAAACATTCAGTACTTC. It codes for CASSQDSGSAKNIQYF.

The chain couples TRBV7-2 to TRBJ2-7, with 8 bases lining up with TRBD2. After removal of 4 bases from V and 3 bases from J, the junction contained 8 bases not matched to a gene. The CDR3 totals 15 residues. Germline CDR1 and CDR2: SGHTA and FQGNSA. The CDR3 sequence is CASSSPREGVYEQYF. The CDR3 DNA reads TGTGCCAGCAGCTCCCCCCGGGAGGGTGTCTACGAGCAGTACTTC.

This chain connects TRBV20-1 to TRBJ2-7; D unclear. Germline assignment: CDR1 DFQATT and CDR2 SNEGSKA (reference sequence). Trimming pared 2 bases from V and 7 bases from J, leaving 12 bases between. This CDR3 region has 12 residues. The CDR3 region is CSARPPAREQYF. CDR3 sequence (DNA): TGCAGTGCTAGACCGCCCGCGCGGGAGCAGTACTTC.

The chain links TRBV7-3 to TRBJ2-1, with no clear D. Looked up from germline, CDR1 is SGHTA and CDR2 is FQGTGA. The CDR3 extends over 12 amino acids. V was trimmed by 9 bases and J by 8 bases, leaving 14 bases between them. As DNA, the CDR3 is TGTGCCAGTAGTCAAAGGTTCGATGAGCAGTTCTTC. The encoded protein is CASSQRFDEQFF.

The chain couples TRBV28 to TRBJ2-7; TRBD1 or TRBD2 may be the D gene (5 bases each). The J call may not be correct, given that the DNA end is closer to TRBJ2-5. The CDR3 runs 15 residues. CDR1 is MDHEN and CDR2 is SYDVKM in the germline V gene. The CDR3 sequence: CASSFHDWDGETQYF. The CDR3 DNA reads as TGTGCCAGCAGTTTCCACGACTGGGACGGCGAGACCCAGTACTTC.